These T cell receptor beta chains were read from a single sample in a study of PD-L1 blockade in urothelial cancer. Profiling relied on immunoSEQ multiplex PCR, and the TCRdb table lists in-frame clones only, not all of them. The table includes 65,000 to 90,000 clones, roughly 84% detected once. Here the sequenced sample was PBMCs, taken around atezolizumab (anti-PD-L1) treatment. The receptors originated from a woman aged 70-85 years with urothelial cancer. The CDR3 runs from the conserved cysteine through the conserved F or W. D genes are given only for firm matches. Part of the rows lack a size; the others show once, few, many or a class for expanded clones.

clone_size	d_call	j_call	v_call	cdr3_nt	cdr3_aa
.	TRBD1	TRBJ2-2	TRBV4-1	TGCGCCAGCAGCCCTCACGACAGGGGCGGCACCGGGGAGCTGTTTTTT	CASSPHDRGGTGELFF
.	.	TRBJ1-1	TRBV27	TGTGCCAGCAGTTTAGTGGCCAGGGGAACGGTGAACACTGAAGCTTTCTTT	CASSLVARGTVNTEAFF
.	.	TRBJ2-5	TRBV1	TGCACCAGCACCGCCGAGGGGACAGGGGTAGAGACCCAGTACTTC	CTSTAEGTGVETQYF
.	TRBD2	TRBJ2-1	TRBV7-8	TGTGCCAGCAGCTCGGGACTAGCGAGCTACAATGAGCAGTTCTTC	CASSSGLASYNEQFF
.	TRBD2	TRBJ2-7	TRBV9	TGTGCCAGCAGCGCGGGGACTAGCGGGAACCTGGACTCCTACGAGCAGTACTTC	CASSAGTSGNLDSYEQYF
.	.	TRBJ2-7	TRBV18	TGTGCCAGCTCACGTGACAGCTCGAGCTCCTACGAGCAGTACTTC	CASSRDSSSSYEQYF
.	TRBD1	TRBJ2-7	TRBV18	TGTGCCAGCTCACTGCACCCGGGACAGTTCCCCTACGAGCAGTACTTC	CASSLHPGQFPYEQYF
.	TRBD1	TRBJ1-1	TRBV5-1	TGCGCCAGCAGCTCACAGGGGGCAGCTGAAGCTTTCTTT	CASSSQGAAEAFF
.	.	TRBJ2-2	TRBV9	TGTGCCAGCAGCGTAGGTAGGGGAACCGGGGAGCTGTTTTTT	CASSVGRGTGELFF
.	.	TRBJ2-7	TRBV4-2	TGTGCCAGCAGCGTGAGGACAGATTCCTACGAGCAGTACTTC	CASSVRTDSYEQYF
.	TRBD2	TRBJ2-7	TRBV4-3	TGCGCCAGCAGCCAATATCTAGCGGGGGGGGAGACGTCCTACGAGCAGTACTTC	CASSQYLAGGETSYEQYF
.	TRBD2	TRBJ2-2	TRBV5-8	TGTGCCAGCAGCTTCCCAACTAGCGGGATTAACACCGGGGAGCTGTTTTTT	CASSFPTSGINTGELFF
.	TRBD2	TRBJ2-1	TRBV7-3	TGTGCCAGCAGCTTAACGGGGGGACTACCTAGGAATGAGCAGTTCTTC	CASSLTGGLPRNEQFF
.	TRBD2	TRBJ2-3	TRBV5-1	TGCGCCAGCAGCTTAAGCGGGAGTTACCCAGGAACGCAGTATTTT	CASSLSGSYPGTQYF
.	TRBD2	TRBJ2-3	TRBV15	TGTGCCACCAGCAGAGTACGACTAGCGAGGGAGACTAGCACAGATACGCAGTATTTT	CATSRVRLARETSTDTQYF
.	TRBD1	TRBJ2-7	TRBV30	TGTGCCAGCGGACAGGGTAGGGTCTACGAGCAGTACTTC	CASGQGRVYEQYF
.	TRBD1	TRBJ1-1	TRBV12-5	TGTGCTAGTGTCAGTTACAGGGGGGAGAACACTGAAGCTTTCTTT	CASVSYRGENTEAFF
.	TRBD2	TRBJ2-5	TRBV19	TGTGCCAGTAGGCCGGGACTAGCGGGGGAGACCCAGTACTTC	CASRPGLAGETQYF
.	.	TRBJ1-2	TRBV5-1	TGCGCCAGCAGCTTGTTCCCACAGGGAGGGGATGGCTACACCTTC	CASSLFPQGGDGYTF
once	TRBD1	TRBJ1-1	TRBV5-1	TGCGCCAGCAGCTGGGACAGGGACACTGAAGCTTTCTTT	CASSWDRDTEAFF
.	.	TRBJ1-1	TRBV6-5	TGTGCCAGCAGGCCGGGTTTTAACACTGAAGCTTTCTTT	CASRPGFNTEAFF
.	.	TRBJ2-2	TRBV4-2	TGTGCCAGCAGCCAAGTCAGCGGCACCGGGGAGCTGTTTTTT	CASSQVSGTGELFF
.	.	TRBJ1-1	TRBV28	TGTGCCAGCATAAGGACACGGAACACTGAAGCTTTCTTT	CASIRTRNTEAFF
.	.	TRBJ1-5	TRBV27	TGTGCCAGCAGTTTCAACAGTTATAGCAATCAGCCCCAGCATTTT	CASSFNSYSNQPQHF
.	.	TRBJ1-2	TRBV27	TGTGCCAGCAGTCCCCGGGGGTCCTGGGGCTATGGCTACACCTTC	CASSPRGSWGYGYTF
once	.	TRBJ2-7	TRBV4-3	TGCGCCAGCAGCCAAGTTATAAGGGGAAGCTCCTACGAGCAGTACTTC	CASSQVIRGSSYEQYF
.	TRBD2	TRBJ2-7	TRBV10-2	TGCGCCAGCAGATTTTTCGGGACTAGCGGCTACGAGCAGTACTTC	CASRFFGTSGYEQYF
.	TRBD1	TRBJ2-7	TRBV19	TGTGCCAGTAGTACAAGGACAGGGGCCAACTACGAGCAGTACTTC	CASSTRTGANYEQYF
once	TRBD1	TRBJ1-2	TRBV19	TGTGCCAGTAGTATTTCCAGGGGGGCGTATGGCTACACCTTC	CASSISRGAYGYTF
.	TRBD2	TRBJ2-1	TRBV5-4	TGTGCCAGCAGCTTGGATGGCGGGAGGTGGGATGAGCAGTTCTTC	CASSLDGGRWDEQFF
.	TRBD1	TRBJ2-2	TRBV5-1	TGCGCCAGCAGACGTACAGGGGGCTTGGGTACCGGGGAGCTGTTTTTT	CASRRTGGLGTGELFF
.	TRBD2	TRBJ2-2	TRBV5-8	TGTGCCAGCACCGTAAATCGGGGGGGAGACACCGGGGAGCTGTTTTTT	CASTVNRGGDTGELFF
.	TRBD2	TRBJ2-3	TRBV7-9	TGTGCCTGCGGGGGGAGCACAGATACGCAGTATTTT	CACGGSTDTQYF
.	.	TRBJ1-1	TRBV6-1	TGTGCCAGCAGGGCTGGACAGCAGAACACTGAAGCTTTCTTT	CASRAGQQNTEAFF
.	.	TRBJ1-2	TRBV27	TGTGCCAGCAGTTTATCGCGGGACGCTTACTATGGCTACACCTTC	CASSLSRDAYYGYTF
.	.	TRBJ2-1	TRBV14	TGTGCCAGCAGTCAGTGGACGGGGGTTAGCTACAATGAGCAGTTCTTC	CASSQWTGVSYNEQFF
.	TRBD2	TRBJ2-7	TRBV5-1	TGCGCCAGCAGCCCGCGGACTAGCGGGAGGTTCTACGAGCAGTACTTC	CASSPRTSGRFYEQYF
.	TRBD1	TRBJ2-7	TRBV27	TGTGCCAGCAGTCCCCTAGTCGGGACAGGGCTCAACGAGCAGTACTTC	CASSPLVGTGLNEQYF
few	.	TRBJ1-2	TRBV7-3	TGTGCCAGCAGCTTAGGGCCTAACTATGGCTACACCTTC	CASSLGPNYGYTF
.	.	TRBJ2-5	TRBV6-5	TGTGCCAGCAACCCCACAGGGGGGGCCCAAGAGACCCAGTACTTC	CASNPTGGAQETQYF
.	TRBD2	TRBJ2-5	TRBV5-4	TGTGCCAGCAGCTCTTGGGGGGGTGAGGAGACCCAGTACTTC	CASSSWGGEETQYF
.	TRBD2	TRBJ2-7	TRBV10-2	TGCGCCAGCAGTCCCCCTAGCGGGGGGGCGGTCGAGCAGTACTTC	CASSPPSGGAVEQYF
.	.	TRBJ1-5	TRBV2	TGTGCCAGCGGACTCCCCAATCAGCCCCAGCATTTT	CASGLPNQPQHF